This T cell receptor (beta chain) was recovered during a study of blood T cell repertoires in COVID-19. At the level of the study: Whether acute or convalescent, the COVID-19 samples came from the United States, Italy and Spain. In each case, the material was cDNA or gDNA derived from T cells, B-cell-depleted T cells, or PBMCs.

A note on this clone: Sequence at one end of the junction differs from germline and may be a read error.

Per the authors' pipeline: Reference gene primer amplification yielded estimated nucleated cell counts. Data came from immunoSEQ multiplex PCR; TCRdb stores just in-frame clones and leaves some out. Clone size and V and J calls were adopted from that table, with D and trimming inferred from the DNA. The sample contains about 76,000 clones, 85% of which appear only once. Germline CDR1 and CDR2: SGHTA and FQGTGA. The CDR3 consists of 15 residues. The receptor comes from a man aged 55 to 70 with COVID-19, enrolled during active disease. The genes are TRBV7-3 and TRBJ1-1; a possible D gene is TRBD1 (6 bases). Sequencing input: peripheral blood. This CDR3 reads CVSSLEGTRNTEAFF. CDR3 nucleotides: TGTGTCAGCAGCTTAGAAGGGACAAGGAACACTGAAGCTTTCTTT.